This TCR beta chain emerged from a study of cytomegalovirus exposure and HLA in healthy donors. Study context: Clustering assigned 81% of the approximately 400 genotyped donors to the Caucasian-associated ancestry cluster.

Whole-study findings and limits: Per a later analysis, approximately 16,000 TCR beta sequences showed association with HLA alleles at 0.05 false discovery rate. Later on, analysis showed that most CMV-associated TCR beta chains appeared to be HLA-restricted.

On this clone itself: Its specificity is not known.

The PCR used 60 Vbeta and 13 Jbeta primers. Clones were read by immunoSEQ multiplex PCR, and TCRdb kept only the in-frame ones, dropping some. The sample records around 190,000 clones, roughly four fifths being singletons. The CDR3 covers 19 residues. Germline CDR1 reads MNHNS; CDR2 reads SASEGT. Between the trimmed V and J ends, which lost 1 base and 0 bases, there was a span of 21 bases. The TCR sequence derives from a woman in her 30s in good health and CMV-seropositive. The chain employs TRBV6-1 and TRBJ1-2; the D gene is possibly TRBD1 (6 bases). The sample taken for sequencing was PBMCs. In DNA form, the CDR3 reads TGTGCCAGCAGTGAAGTTGGTTTATGGGGGGGCACCGCTAACTATGGCTACACCTTC. Protein product: CASSEVGLWGGTANYGYTF.